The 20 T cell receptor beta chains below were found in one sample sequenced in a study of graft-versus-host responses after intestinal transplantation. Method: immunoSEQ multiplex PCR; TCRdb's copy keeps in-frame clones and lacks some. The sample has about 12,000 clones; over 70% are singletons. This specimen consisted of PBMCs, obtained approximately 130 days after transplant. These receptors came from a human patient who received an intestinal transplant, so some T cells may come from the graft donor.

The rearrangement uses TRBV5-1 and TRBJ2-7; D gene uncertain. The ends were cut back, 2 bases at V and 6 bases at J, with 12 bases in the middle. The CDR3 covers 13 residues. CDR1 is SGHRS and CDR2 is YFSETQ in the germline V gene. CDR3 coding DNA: TGCGCCAGCAGCTTTCAACCTAGTGGCGAGCAGTACTTC. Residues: CASSFQPSGEQYF.

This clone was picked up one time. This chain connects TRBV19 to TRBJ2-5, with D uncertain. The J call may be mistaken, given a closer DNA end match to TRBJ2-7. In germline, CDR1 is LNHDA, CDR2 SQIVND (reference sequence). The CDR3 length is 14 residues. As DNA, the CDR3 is TGTGCCAGTAGTATAGGCAAAAACCCCTACGAGCAGTACTTC. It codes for CASSIGKNPYEQYF.

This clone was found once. The CDR3, as DNA: TGTGCCAGCAGGACTAGCGGGAGCAATGAGCAGTTCTTC. This encodes CASRTSGSNEQFF. The V and J genes are TRBV6-1 and TRBJ2-1, with 12 positions matching TRBD2. CDR3 size: 13 residues. With V trimmed by 6 bases and J by 6 bases, 0 bases remained unmatched. Looked up from germline, CDR1 is MNHNS and CDR2 is SASEGT.

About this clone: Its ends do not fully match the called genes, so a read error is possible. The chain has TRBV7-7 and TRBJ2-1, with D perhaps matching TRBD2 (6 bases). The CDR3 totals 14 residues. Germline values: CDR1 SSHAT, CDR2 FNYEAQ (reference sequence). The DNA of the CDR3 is TGTGCTAGCAGCTCCACTAGCCTAGTCAATGAGCAGTTCTTC. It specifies CASSSTSLVNEQFF.

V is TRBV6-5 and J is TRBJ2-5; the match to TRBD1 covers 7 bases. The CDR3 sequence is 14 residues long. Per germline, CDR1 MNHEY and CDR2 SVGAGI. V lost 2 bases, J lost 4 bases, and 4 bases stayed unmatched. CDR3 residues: CASSYGGQRETQYF. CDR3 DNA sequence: TGTGCCAGCAGTTACGGGGGACAGAGAGAGACCCAGTACTTC.

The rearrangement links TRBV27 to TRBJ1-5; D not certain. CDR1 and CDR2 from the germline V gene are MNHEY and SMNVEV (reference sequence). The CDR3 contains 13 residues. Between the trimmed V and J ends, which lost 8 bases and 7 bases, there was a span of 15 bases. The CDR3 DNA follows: TGTGCCAGCGGTCGGCGGGATTTACAGCCCCAGCATTTT. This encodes CASGRRDLQPQHF.

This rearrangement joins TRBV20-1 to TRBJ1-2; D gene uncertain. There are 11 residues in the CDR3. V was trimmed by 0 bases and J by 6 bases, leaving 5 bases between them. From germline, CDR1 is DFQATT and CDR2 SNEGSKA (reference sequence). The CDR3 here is CSARDVDGYTF. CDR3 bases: TGCAGTGCTAGAGATGTGGATGGCTACACCTTC.

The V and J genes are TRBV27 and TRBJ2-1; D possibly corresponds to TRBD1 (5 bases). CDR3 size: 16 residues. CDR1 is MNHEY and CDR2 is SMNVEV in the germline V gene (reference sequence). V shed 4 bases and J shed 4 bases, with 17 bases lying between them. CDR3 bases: TGTGCCAGCAGTTCCCCTAGTATAGGGGCTTACAATGAGCAGTTCTTC. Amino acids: CASSSPSIGAYNEQFF.

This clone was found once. The CDR3 nucleotides are TGTGCCAGCAGCCTTGGGACTAGCGGGAGGGGTCCCTACGAGCAGTACTTC. As protein: CASSLGTSGRGPYEQYF. The chain couples TRBV4-2 to TRBJ2-7; TRBD2 aligns across 16 bases. The length of the CDR3 is 17 residues. Germline loops: CDR1 LGHNA, CDR2 YNFKEQ. The V and J ends lost 4 bases and 2 bases, in that order; junction bases with no gene match: 5.

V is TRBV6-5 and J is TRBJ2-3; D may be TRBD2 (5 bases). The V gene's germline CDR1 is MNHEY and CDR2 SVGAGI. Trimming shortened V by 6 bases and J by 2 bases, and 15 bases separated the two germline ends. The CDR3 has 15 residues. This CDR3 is CASSPWRSSTDTQYF. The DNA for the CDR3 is TGTGCCAGCAGCCCTTGGAGGTCGTCCACAGATACGCAGTATTTT.

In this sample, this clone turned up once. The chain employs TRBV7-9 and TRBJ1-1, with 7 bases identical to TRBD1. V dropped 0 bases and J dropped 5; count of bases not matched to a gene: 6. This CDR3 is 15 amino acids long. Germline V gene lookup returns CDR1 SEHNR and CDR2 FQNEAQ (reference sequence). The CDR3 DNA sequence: TGTGCCAGCAGCTTAGCGACAGGGAAAGGAACTGAAGCTTTCTTT. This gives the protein CASSLATGKGTEAFF. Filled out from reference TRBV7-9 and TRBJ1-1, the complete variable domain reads DTGVSQNPRHKITKRGQNVTFRCDPISEHNRLYWYRQTLGQGPEFLTYFQNEAQLEKSRLLSDRFSAERPKGSFSTLEIQRTEQGDSAMYLCASSLATGKGTEAFFGQGTRLTVV.

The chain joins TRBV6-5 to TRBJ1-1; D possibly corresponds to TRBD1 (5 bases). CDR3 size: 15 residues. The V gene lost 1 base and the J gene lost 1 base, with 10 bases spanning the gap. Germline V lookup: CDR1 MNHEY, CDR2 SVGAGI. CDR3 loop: CASSYLGGRNTEAFF. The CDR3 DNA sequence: TGTGCCAGCAGTTACTTGGGGGGAAGGAACACTGAAGCTTTCTTT.

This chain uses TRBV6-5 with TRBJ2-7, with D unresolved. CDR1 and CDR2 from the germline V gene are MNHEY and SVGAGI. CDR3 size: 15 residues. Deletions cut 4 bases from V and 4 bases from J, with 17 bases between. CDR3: CASSFTIPFAYEQYF. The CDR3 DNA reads TGTGCCAGCAGTTTCACTATTCCATTCGCTTACGAGCAGTACTTC.

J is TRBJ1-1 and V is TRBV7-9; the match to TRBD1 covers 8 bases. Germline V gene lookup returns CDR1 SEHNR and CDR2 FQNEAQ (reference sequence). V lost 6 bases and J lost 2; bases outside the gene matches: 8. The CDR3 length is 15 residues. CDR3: CASSYGDRRNTEAFF. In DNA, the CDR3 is TGTGCCAGCAGTTACGGGGACAGGAGAAACACTGAAGCTTTCTTT.

Here the CDR3 reads CASSYSYRGHEQYF. In DNA, the CDR3 is TGTGCCAGCAGTTACTCCTACAGGGGTCACGAGCAGTACTTC. The chain employs TRBV6-9 and TRBJ2-7, with 7 bases matching TRBD1. This CDR3 is 14 amino acids long. V was clipped by 3 bases and J by 5 bases; unmatched bases: 7. The germline CDR1 and CDR2 sequences are MNHGY and SVAAGI.

This CDR3 is CAWSGGGTEAFF. CDR3 sequence (DNA): TGTGCCTGGAGTGGAGGGGGAACTGAAGCTTTCTTT. This chain links TRBV30 with TRBJ1-1; possibly TRBD1 for D (6 bases). This CDR3 region has 12 residues. V was shortened by 1 base and J by 5 bases, with 8 bases between the two germline ends. CDR1 is GTSNPN, CDR2 SVGIG, per germline (reference sequence).

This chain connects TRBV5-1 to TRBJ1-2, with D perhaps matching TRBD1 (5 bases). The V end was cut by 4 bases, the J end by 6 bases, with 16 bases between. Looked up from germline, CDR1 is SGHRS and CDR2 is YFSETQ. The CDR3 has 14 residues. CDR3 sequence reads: CASSDSLLGDGYTF. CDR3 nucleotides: TGCGCCAGCAGCGACAGTCTACTAGGCGATGGCTACACCTTC.

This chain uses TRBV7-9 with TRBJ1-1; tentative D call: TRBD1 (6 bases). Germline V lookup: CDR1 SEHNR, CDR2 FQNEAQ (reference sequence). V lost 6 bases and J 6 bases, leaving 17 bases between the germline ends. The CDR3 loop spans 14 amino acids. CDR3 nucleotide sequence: TGTGCCAGCAGTAAACAGGGAATCGCAGCTGAAGCTTTCTTT. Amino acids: CASSKQGIAAEAFF.

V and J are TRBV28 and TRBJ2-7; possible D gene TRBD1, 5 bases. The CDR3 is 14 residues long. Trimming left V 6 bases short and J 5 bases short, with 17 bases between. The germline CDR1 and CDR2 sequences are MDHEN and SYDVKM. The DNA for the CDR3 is TGTGCCAGCAGCCCCACAGGACCGGGCGACGAGCAGTACTTC. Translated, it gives CASSPTGPGDEQYF.

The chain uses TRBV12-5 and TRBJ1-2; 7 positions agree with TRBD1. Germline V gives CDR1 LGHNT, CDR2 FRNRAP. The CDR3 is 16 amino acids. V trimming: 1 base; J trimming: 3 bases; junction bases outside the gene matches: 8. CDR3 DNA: TGTGCTAGTGGTTTGGACCGAACAGGGGAGGACTATGGCTACACCTTC. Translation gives CASGLDRTGEDYGYTF.